This record concerns one T cell receptor (beta chain) sequence. CDR1 and CDR2 (germline): SGDLS, YYNGEE. The CDR3 has 13 amino acids. Trimming took 0 bases from V and 1 from J, leaving 4 bases between them. The data were taken from a study of T cell changes during pregnancy in multiple sclerosis. The protocol was immunoSEQ multiplex PCR, while the TCRdb copy is restricted to in-frame clones and leaves out a portion. The repertoire has about 14,000 clones, over 90% of them found once; the top ten carry around 2.8%. Sequences were derived from peripheral blood, sampled in the second trimester of pregnancy. The chain has TRBV9 and TRBJ1-1; no firm D call. The TCR was taken from a female donor in good health, enrolled as a control in a pregnancy study. DNA for the CDR3: TGTGCCAGCAGCGTAGTAAAGAACACTGAAGCTTTCTTT. This gives the protein CASSVVKNTEAFF.